The rows below give T cell receptor beta chains drawn from one sample of a study of human T cells and chemical hapten exposure. TCRdb analysed the RACE reads with MiXCR anew, one entry per CDR3 protein. The sample yields some 81,000 distinct CDR3 sequences, under 14% seen once. The sample consisted of whole blood, taken in connection with sensitization to the hapten diphenylcyclopropenone (DPC). Receptors were obtained from a young man with alopecia areata. Some clones in this sample may be carry-over from other donors' samples. CDR3s include the opening cysteine and the closing phenylalanine or tryptophan. The D gene is left open where the match is weak. Clone sizes are given selectively: once, few, many, or a class where the clone is expanded.

d_call	clone_size	v_call	j_call	cdr3_aa	cdr3_nt
TRBD1	few	TRBV14	TRBJ2-1	CASSQLTGTGVYNEQFF	TGTGCCAGCAGCCAACTTACCGGGACAGGGGTCTACAATGAGCAGTTCTTC
TRBD1	many	TRBV7-3	TRBJ2-2	CASSLGQTENTGELFF	TGTGCCAGCAGCTTGGGACAGACCGAGAACACCGGGGAGCTGTTTTTT
TRBD2	many	TRBV20-1	TRBJ2-2	CSAWTSGVSGELFF	TGCAGTGCATGGACTAGCGGGGTTAGCGGGGAGCTGTTTTTT
TRBD1	NA	TRBV7-2	TRBJ1-2	CASSQQGTYGYTF	TGTGCCAGCAGCCAACAGGGGACTTATGGCTACACCTTC
NA	NA	TRBV19	TRBJ1-1	CASSILRAVNTEAFF	TGTGCCAGTAGTATACTAAGGGCGGTGAACACTGAAGCTTTCTTT
NA	many	TRBV10-1	TRBJ1-5	CASSAGRGNQPQHF	TGCGCCAGCAGTGCCGGCAGGGGCAATCAGCCCCAGCATTTT
TRBD1	few	TRBV12-3/TRBV12-4	TRBJ1-3	CASRGDRDSGNTIYF	TGTGCCAGCAGGGGGGACAGGGACTCTGGAAACACCATATATTTT
NA	many	TRBV7-3	TRBJ1-2	CASSPGAGYGYTF	TGTGCCAGCAGCCCGGGGGCAGGCTATGGCTACACCTTC
NA	few	TRBV29-1	TRBJ1-1	CSVSRGPDTEAFF	TGCAGCGTTTCGAGGGGCCCTGACACTGAAGCTTTCTTT
NA	NA	TRBV20-1	TRBJ1-1	CSAPRVENTEAFF	TGCAGTGCCCCCCGAGTGGAAAACACTGAAGCTTTCTTT
NA	many	TRBV18	TRBJ1-2	CASSVNVIYGYTF	TGTGCCAGCTCAGTCAACGTCATATATGGCTACACCTTC
NA	few	TRBV14	TRBJ1-1	CASSQDWGMNTEAFF	TGTGCCAGCAGCCAAGATTGGGGCATGAACACTGAAGCTTTCTTT
TRBD1	NA	TRBV2	TRBJ2-3	CASRRPRAGGHTDTQYF	TGTGCCAGCAGGCGCCCCCGGGCAGGGGGTCACACAGATACGCAGTATTTT
NA	many	TRBV2	TRBJ2-1	CASGPGLEQFF	TGTGCCAGCGGTCCGGGGCTTGAGCAGTTCTTC
TRBD2	NA	TRBV7-2	TRBJ2-3	CASSSRAGADFADTQYF	TGTGCCAGCAGCTCGCGAGCGGGGGCCGACTTTGCAGATACGCAGTATTTT
NA	NA	TRBV7-6	TRBJ2-2	CASSLGGGRTGELFF	TGTGCCAGCAGCTTAGGGGGAGGAAGGACCGGGGAGCTGTTTTTT
NA	many	TRBV4-1	TRBJ2-2	CASSSRLGTGELFF	TGCGCCAGCAGCTCCAGACTAGGAACCGGGGAGCTGTTTTTT
TRBD1	NA	TRBV19	TRBJ1-5	CASSIGQGGYQPQHF	TGTGCCAGTAGTATAGGACAGGGCGGGTATCAGCCCCAGCATTTT
NA	NA	TRBV9	TRBJ2-5	CASSVQTGEQETQYF	TGTGCCAGCAGCGTACAGACAGGAGAACAAGAGACCCAGTACTTC
NA	few	TRBV20-1	TRBJ1-5	CSARTQGGGSNQPQHF	TGCAGTGCTAGAACACAGGGAGGGGGGAGCAATCAGCCCCAGCATTTT
NA	NA	TRBV6-2/TRBV6-3	TRBJ2-3	CASNSPRGPLGTDTQYF	TGTGCCAGCAATAGCCCTCGGGGGCCGCTCGGCACAGATACGCAGTATTTT
TRBD1	few	TRBV2	TRBJ1-5	CASSGQAMNQPQHF	TGTGCCAGCAGCGGACAGGCCATGAATCAGCCCCAGCATTTT
NA	many	TRBV2	TRBJ2-7	CARGQKVYEQYF	TGTGCCAGAGGACAGAAAGTCTACGAGCAGTACTTC
NA	few	TRBV6-6	TRBJ2-5	CASRLGRRETQYF	TGTGCCAGCAGGCTCGGCCGGAGGGAGACCCAGTACTTC
NA	NA	TRBV10-2	TRBJ2-7	CASSYPSGSSYEQYF	TGCGCCAGCAGTTATCCCTCGGGATCGTCCTACGAGCAGTACTTC
NA	many	TRBV5-1	TRBJ2-5	CASSLGRAKETQYF	TGCGCCAGCAGCTTGGGCAGGGCGAAAGAGACCCAGTACTTC
TRBD1	few	TRBV29-1	TRBJ1-1	CSADRSNTEAFF	TGCAGCGCGGACAGGAGTAACACTGAAGCTTTCTTT